What follows are 17 T cell receptor beta chains derived from one specimen sequenced in a study of monozygotic twins with inflammatory bowel disease. Reprocessing the 5' RACE reads, TCRdb reports a single entry for every CDR3 protein and omits DNA. The sample totals 300,000 to 400,000 distinct CDR3 sequences. Sequencing input: blood. These receptors all stem from a human donor with ulcerative colitis or Crohn's disease, or a healthy co-twin of an affected twin (not recorded which).

The V gene is TRBV5-1, the J gene TRBJ2-2; with no DNA, the TCRdb D assignment of TRBD1 cannot be verified. Germline CDR1 SGHRS, CDR2 YFSETQ. The CDR3 has 13 residues. CDR3 sequence: CASTLQGTGELFF.

The genes are TRBV5-4 and TRBJ2-5; there is no DNA to check the TCRdb D call of TRBD2. The CDR3 runs 14 residues. Germline CDR1 reads SGHNT; CDR2 reads YYREEE (reference sequence). The chain's CDR3 is CASSRWGALETQYF.

CDR3 region: CASSFDRVVNEKLFF. The V call is TRBV12-3 or TRBV12-4, the J call TRBJ1-4; TCRdb's D call, TRBD1, is unchecked because there is no DNA. This CDR3 is built from 15 residues.

This chain links TRBV5-4 with TRBJ2-7; the D call of TRBD2 rests on TCRdb alone, since no DNA is present to check it. Germline V CDR1 and CDR2: SGHNT, YYREEE (reference sequence). CDR3 length: 15 residues. CDR3 protein: CASRPSGRTSYEQYF.

This chain uses TRBV28 with TRBJ2-5. CDR3 length: 13 amino acids. Germline V gene data show CDR1 as MDHEN and CDR2 as SYDVKM. CDR3 loop: CASSLPNEGAQYF. Combining the CDR3 with reference TRBV28 and TRBJ2-5 gives the whole variable domain DVKVTQSSRYLVKRTGEKVFLECVQDMDHENMFWYRQDPGLGLRLIYFSYDVKMKEKGDIPEGYSVSREKKERFSLILESASTNQTSMYLCASSLPNEGAQYFGPGTRLLVL.

The chain recombines TRBV30 with TRBJ1-1. Per the germline V gene, CDR1 is GTSNPN and CDR2 is SVGIG (reference sequence). The CDR3 runs to 14 residues. The CDR3 protein is CAWSTYRGKTEAFF.

The gene calls are TRBV7-2 and TRBJ2-1; without DNA, the TCRdb call of TRBD2 cannot be checked. CDR1 is SGHTA and CDR2 is FQGNSA in the germline V gene. The CDR3 totals 16 residues. CDR3: CASSPPGAGGFIEQFF.

The chain couples TRBV5-1 to TRBJ1-1. Germline CDR1 is SGHRS and CDR2 is YFSETQ. The CDR3 is made up of 13 amino acids. The CDR3 spells CASSLEVVTEAFF.

The rearrangement links TRBV12-3 or TRBV12-4 to TRBJ2-7; no DNA is available, so the TRBD2 call from TCRdb remains unchecked. This CDR3 region has 13 residues. CDR3 sequence: CASSFAGGGEQYF.

V is TRBV5-1 and J is TRBJ1-2; TCRdb's D call, TRBD1, is unchecked because there is no DNA. Germline assignment: CDR1 SGHRS and CDR2 YFSETQ. CDR3 length: 13 amino acids. CDR3 residues: CASREDRNYGYTF.

The J gene is TRBJ2-7, the V gene TRBV4-1. The length of the CDR3 is 17 residues. CDR1 is MGHRA and CDR2 is YSYEKL in the germline V gene. The CDR3 here is CASSQEGRRLGRVEQYF.

The chain recombines TRBV7-2 with TRBJ2-7. The CDR3 runs 13 residues. Germline CDR1 SGHTA, CDR2 FQGNSA. This CDR3 reads CASSLVMGYEQYF.

The V call is TRBV28, the J call TRBJ2-7; TCRdb outputs TRBD2, but without DNA this stays unchecked. The CDR3 is made up of 16 amino acids. Germline V gene data show CDR1 as MDHEN and CDR2 as SYDVKM. CDR3 sequence reads: CASSLKPGTFLYEQYF.

This CDR3 is CASSRDRGEAFF. This chain joins TRBV5-4 and TRBJ1-1; the TRBD1 assignment by TCRdb is unverifiable without DNA. Germline V gene lookup returns CDR1 SGHNT and CDR2 YYREEE (reference sequence). The length of the CDR3 is 12 residues. Using reference TRBV5-4 and TRBJ1-1 for the parts outside the CDR3, the full variable domain is ETGVTQSPTHLIKTRGQQVTLRCSSQSGHNTVSWYQQALGQGPQFIFQYYREEENGRGNFPPRFSGLQFPNYSSELNVNALELDDSALYLCASSRDRGEAFFGQGTRLTVV.

This chain connects TRBV12-3 or TRBV12-4 to TRBJ2-5; TCRdb gives TRBD1 as the D gene, but with no DNA this cannot be confirmed. The length of the CDR3 is 14 residues. CDR3 sequence reads: CASSPDSGGETQYF.

J is TRBJ2-7 and V is TRBV5-1. The V gene's germline CDR1 is SGHRS and CDR2 YFSETQ. The CDR3 is 14 residues long. This chain's CDR3 is CASSLGQPDYEQYF.

J is TRBJ1-1 and V is TRBV12-3 or TRBV12-4; TCRdb returns TRBD1, unconfirmable since there is no DNA. The CDR3 totals 12 residues. CDR3 in amino acids: CASTSTGPEAFF.